This T cell receptor (beta chain) was identified in a study of blood T cell repertoires in COVID-19. Study context: The analysed material was cDNA or gDNA that came from T cells, B-cell-depleted T cells, or PBMCs.

In the authors' workflow: For nucleated cells, counts were estimated from reference gene primer amplification. Clones were sequenced by immunoSEQ multiplex PCR, and TCRdb holds only the in-frame ones, with some missing. The V and J calls and clone size come from that table; D and trimming were worked out from the DNA. The sample lists around 150,000 clones, roughly four fifths occurring once. The ends lost 1 base at V and 3 bases at J; junction bases unmatched: 6. This CDR3 contains 18 residues. Germline CDR1 SGHRS, CDR2 YFSETQ. The genes are TRBV5-1 and TRBJ2-1; 14 nucleotides align to TRBD2. The TCR sequence derives from a woman between 45 and 65 years old with acute COVID-19. Sequencing was performed on PBMCs or T cells enriched from blood (not recorded which). CDR3 DNA: TGCGCCAGCAGCTTGCCCGGGACTAGCGGGGGCAGCTACAATGAGCAGTTCTTC. It encodes CASSLPGTSGGSYNEQFF. Complete variable domain (other parts from reference TRBV5-1 and TRBJ2-1): KAGVTQTPRYLIKTRGQQVTLSCSPISGHRSVSWYQQTPGQGLQFLFEYFSETQRNKGNFPGRFSGRQFSNSRSEMNVSTLELGDSALYLCASSLPGTSGGSYNEQFFGPGTRLTVL.